This TCR beta chain appears in the sequencing data of a study of CD8 T cells in ankylosing spondylitis (TCRdb year 2017). Concerning the study at large: The study set out to find disease-linked TCR variants by profiling T cell receptor beta repertoires in ankylosing spondylitis patients and healthy donors. Peripheral blood samples were taken, and synovial fluid was additionally collected from ankylosing spondylitis patients. The whole study cohort included over 85 healthy donors and over 20 ankylosing spondylitis patients. Beyond this particular receptor, the publication reports: Some motif variants had previously been reported in the synovial fluid and blood of reactive arthritis patients, which suggests shared mechanisms of disease initiation. The disease-linked clones were reported as significantly enriched in matched synovial fluid samples from ankylosing spondylitis patients. The disease-linked clones showed a CD8+ phenotype and occurred at relatively low frequencies in peripheral blood. Blood from ankylosing spondylitis patients appeared to be characterized by a TCR beta motif composed of under 10 highly homologous amino acid variants.

Sequenced using an Illumina HiSeq 2500. Quantitative 5'-RACE with molecular barcodes was the method used to prepare the TCR beta libraries. Concerning the study's data processing: To identify disease-linked TCR variants, a new computational method was used, one built on a probabilistic model of VDJ rearrangement. The public reads were reprocessed in TCRdb via fastp at Q25 and MiXCR, keeping in-frame beta chains. A single entry per CDR3 protein holds the most common genes and DNA from its merged rows. TCRdb's processing, not the authors' own work, is the source of the V and J calls. Recorded for this sample are roughly 250,000 distinct CDR3 sequences; more than 9% of them occurred a single time. The top ten hold less than 3% of the sample. At the junction V is shortened by 3 bases and J by 7 bases; bases outside the gene matches: 16. CDR1 SGHRS and CDR2 YFSETQ were looked up in the germline V gene. Taken from cysteine to phenylalanine, the CDR3 has 17 residues. The sequence is cut down to CDR3 DNA, 51 bases in frame from base 1.

This clonotype was found many times. The clone's antigen remains unknown. No base quality values were provided; no much bigger clone lies one nucleotide off. The sequence was obtained from a male donor with ankylosing spondylitis or in good health (not recorded which). Material for sequencing was blood, either unsorted or a sorted T cell fraction (not recorded which). The sequence is built from TRBV5-1 and TRBJ2-1, with 7 bases matching TRBD2. The sequence in DNA is TGCGCCAGCAGCTCCCATGACACCGGGACTACCTCAAATGAGCAGTTCTTC. Translation gives CASSSHDTGTTSNEQFF. The entire variable domain, with the stretches around the CDR3 drawn from the reference TRBV5-1 and TRBJ2-1 proteins, is KAGVTQTPRYLIKTRGQQVTLSCSPISGHRSVSWYQQTPGQGLQFLFEYFSETQRNKGNFPGRFSGRQFSNSRSEMNVSTLELGDSALYLCASSSHDTGTTSNEQFFGPGTRLTVL.